Shown below are 20 T cell receptor beta chains from a single sample sequenced in a study of cytomegalovirus exposure and HLA in healthy donors. PCR used 60 Vbeta primers and 13 Jbeta primers. Only in-frame clones appear in the TCRdb table, and some are missing; sequencing was by immunoSEQ multiplex PCR. The sample has fewer than 250,000 clones, 82% seen once. Sequenced: PBMCs. The source is a man aged 35 to 55 in good health and CMV-seropositive.

The V gene is TRBV6-5, the J gene TRBJ2-5; 11 bases match TRBD2. V gave up 5 bases and J gave up 5 bases; unmatched junction bases: 4. From germline, CDR1 is MNHEY and CDR2 SVGAGI. The CDR3 totals 14 residues. In nucleotides, the CDR3 is TGTGCCAGCAGTAATCTAGCGGGAGGTGAGACCCAGTACTTC. Translation gives CASSNLAGGETQYF.

The chain recombines TRBV5-1 with TRBJ2-5; 11 bases align to TRBD2. The DNA end favors TRBJ2-7, so the J call may be wrong. The CDR3 runs to 15 residues. CDR1 and CDR2 from the germline V gene are SGHRS and YFSETQ. CDR3 bases: TGCGCCAGCAGCTTTACTAGCGGGAGTTCCCACGAGCAGTACTTC. It yields the protein CASSFTSGSSHEQYF.

In its sample, this clone was seen a few times. This chain uses TRBV6-1 with TRBJ2-3; D is possibly TRBD2 (5 bases). The CDR3 runs 14 residues. Germline V CDR1 and CDR2: MNHNS, SASEGT. Trimming cost V 3 bases and J 2 bases, with 9 bases left between them. The CDR3 loop is CASSEGVPTDTQYF. CDR3 DNA sequence: TGTGCCAGCAGTGAGGGAGTCCCCACAGATACGCAGTATTTT.

The rearrangement uses TRBV19 and TRBJ2-7; D is possibly TRBD2 (6 bases). CDR3 size: 14 residues. V shed 3 bases and J shed 0 bases, with 9 bases lying between them. Germline CDR1 reads LNHDA; CDR2 reads SQIVND (reference sequence). The CDR3 loop is CASSIYGSSYEQYF. The CDR3 DNA sequence: TGTGCCAGTAGTATTTACGGGAGCTCCTACGAGCAGTACTTC.

This clone was detected once. V and J are TRBV5-1 and TRBJ2-3, with 8 bases fitting TRBD2. Germline CDR1 SGHRS, CDR2 YFSETQ. The CDR3 has 16 amino acids. J gave up 0 bases and V 4 bases, and 7 bases lay outside the gene matches. DNA for the CDR3: TGCGCCAGCAGCAAGTTACTAGCGGATAGCACAGATACGCAGTATTTT. Its protein product is CASSKLLADSTDTQYF.

This chain connects TRBV7-9 to TRBJ2-5, with 10 nucleotides matching TRBD2. The germline CDR1 and CDR2 sequences are SEHNR and FQNEAQ (reference sequence). V was clipped by 3 bases and J by 3 bases; unmatched bases: 1. CDR3 length: 14 amino acids. The CDR3 loop reads CASSLSGREETQYF. In DNA, the CDR3 is TGTGCCAGCAGCTTGAGCGGGAGGGAAGAGACCCAGTACTTC.

This chain connects TRBV19 to TRBJ1-2, with D possibly matching TRBD1 (6 bases). Germline V gives CDR1 LNHDA, CDR2 SQIVND (reference sequence). This CDR3 has 13 amino acids. Trimming took off 4 bases at V and 6 bases at J, with 12 bases between the two ends. Here the CDR3 reads CASSKRAGDGYTF. The CDR3 DNA sequence: TGTGCCAGTAGTAAACGGGCAGGGGATGGCTACACCTTC.

V usage is TRBV5-1 and J usage is TRBJ2-3; 8 nucleotides align to TRBD2. Unmatched junction bases numbered 4, after V lost 6 bases and J lost 1 base. The V gene's germline CDR1 is SGHRS and CDR2 YFSETQ. This CDR3 region has 14 residues. CDR3 bases: TGCGCCAGCACGGGCGGGGGGCGCACAGATACGCAGTATTTT. Residues: CASTGGGRTDTQYF.

Of note for this clone: The sample holds other DNA sequences that translate to the same CDR3. The J gene is TRBJ1-1, the V gene TRBV19, with 11 bases fitting TRBD1. This CDR3 comprises 14 residues. Germline CDR1 is LNHDA and CDR2 is SQIVND (reference sequence). Losses at the gene ends were 5 bases for V and 4 bases for J; bases not matched to a gene: 3. CDR3 residues: CASSPGQGGTEAFF. The CDR3 DNA sequence: TGTGCCAGTAGTCCGGGACAGGGGGGCACTGAAGCTTTCTTT. Supplemented by reference TRBV19 and TRBJ1-1, the full variable domain reads DGGITQSPKYLFRKEGQNVTLSCEQNLNHDAMYWYRQDPGQGLRLIYYSQIVNDFQKGDIAEGYSVSREKKESFPLTVTSAQKNPTAFYLCASSPGQGGTEAFFGQGTRLTVV.

The gene calls are TRBV6-1 and TRBJ1-5; the match to TRBD1 covers 9 bases. There are 15 residues in the CDR3. The germline V gene has CDR1 MNHNS and CDR2 SASEGT. The J segment lost 5 bases and the V segment lost 5 bases, leaving 7 bases of the junction unmatched. The CDR3 nucleotides are TGTGCCAGCAGTCTGGGACAGGGTCTATATCAGCCCCAGCATTTT. Translated, it gives CASSLGQGLYQPQHF.

V gene TRBV4-1 combines with J gene TRBJ2-6; TRBD2 might be the D (6 bases). Germline V CDR1 and CDR2: MGHRA, YSYEKL. The CDR3 sequence is 18 residues long. V was shortened by 1 base and J by 0 bases, with 13 bases between the two germline ends. CDR3 sequence reads: CASSQVMLGGSGANVLTF. The CDR3 DNA reads TGCGCCAGCAGCCAAGTAATGTTGGGGGGCTCTGGGGCCAACGTCCTGACTTTC.

The J gene is TRBJ1-2, the V gene TRBV11-3, with 7 bases identical to TRBD1. This CDR3 has 13 residues. V shed 6 bases, J shed 5 bases, and the junction held 6 bases outside the gene matches. Germline values: CDR1 SGHNT, CDR2 YENEEA. The CDR3: CASSKGADYGYTF. As DNA, the CDR3 is TGTGCCAGCAGTAAGGGGGCGGATTATGGCTACACCTTC.

The chain employs TRBV7-8 and TRBJ2-5; D call uncertain. CDR1 and CDR2 (germline): SGHVS, FQNEAQ. Trimming shortened V by 5 bases and J by 4 bases, and 14 bases separated the two germline ends. The CDR3 has 14 residues. The CDR3 DNA is TGTGCCAGCAGCCCAACCTCAGGCCTAGAGACCCAGTACTTC. This sequence encodes CASSPTSGLETQYF. The variable domain in full, completed from reference TRBV7-8 and TRBJ2-5, reads GAGVSQSPRYKVAKRGQDVALRCDPISGHVSLFWYQQALGQGPEFLTYFQNEAQLDKSGLPSDRFFAERPEGSVSTLKIQRTQQEDSAVYLCASSPTSGLETQYFGPGTRLLVL.

V and J are TRBV12-5 and TRBJ1-5, with D tentatively TRBD1 (5 bases). Germline CDR1 and CDR2: LGHNT and FRNRAP. The CDR3 contains 12 residues. The V gene lost 6 bases and the J gene lost 5 bases, with 8 bases spanning the gap. CDR3 sequence (DNA): TGTGCTAGTGGCATGGGGCATCAGCCCCAGCATTTT. Its protein is CASGMGHQPQHF.

V and J are TRBV5-1 and TRBJ1-1; TRBD1 might be the D (6 bases). V gave up 1 base and J gave up 0 bases, with 13 bases separating them. The CDR3 is made up of 16 amino acids. Germline loops: CDR1 SGHRS, CDR2 YFSETQ. In DNA form, the CDR3 reads TGCGCCAGCAGCTTGCTTGGGGGGGCCATGAACACTGAAGCTTTCTTT. Translating gives CASSLLGGAMNTEAFF. The variable domain in full, completed from reference TRBV5-1 and TRBJ1-1, reads KAGVTQTPRYLIKTRGQQVTLSCSPISGHRSVSWYQQTPGQGLQFLFEYFSETQRNKGNFPGRFSGRQFSNSRSEMNVSTLELGDSALYLCASSLLGGAMNTEAFFGQGTRLTVV.

The gene calls are TRBV30 and TRBJ1-1, with D tentatively TRBD1 (5 bases). The germline V gene encodes CDR1 GTSNPN and CDR2 SVGIG (reference sequence). The CDR3 runs 13 residues. V was trimmed by 5 bases and J by 8 bases, leaving 18 bases between them. CDR3 sequence reads: CAWDRLGRGEAFF. DNA of the CDR3: TGTGCCTGGGACCGCCTTGGTAGGGGAGAAGCTTTCTTT. Full variable domain (outside the CDR3, taken from reference TRBV30 and TRBJ1-1): SQTIHQWPATLVQPVGSPLSLECTVEGTSNPNLYWYRQAAGRGLQLLFYSVGIGQISSEVPQNLSASRPQDRQFILSSKKLLLSDSGFYLCAWDRLGRGEAFFGQGTRLTVV.

V usage is TRBV30 and J usage is TRBJ2-2; 7 bases match TRBD2. This CDR3 region has 15 residues. Losses at the gene ends were 4 bases for V and 4 bases for J; bases not matched to a gene: 9. CDR1 GTSNPN and CDR2 SVGIG come from the germline V gene (reference sequence). This CDR3 reads CAWTGSLAATGELFF. CDR3 DNA sequence: TGTGCCTGGACCGGCTCTCTAGCGGCCACCGGGGAGCTGTTTTTT.

The J gene is TRBJ1-3, the V gene TRBV21-1; the table calls TRBD1, which could not be checked here. TRBV21-1 is a listed pseudogene. The CDR3 sequence is 14 residues long. DNA for the CDR3: TGTGCCAGCAGCCCACAGGGGAGTGGAAACACCATATATTTT. It codes for CASSPQGSGNTIYF.

This chain joins TRBV7-9 and TRBJ1-4; no firm D call. V shed 7 bases and J shed 8 bases, with 17 bases lying between them. CDR3 length: 14 residues. From germline, CDR1 is SEHNR and CDR2 FQNEAQ (reference sequence). CDR3 nucleotides: TGTGCCAGCAAAACGGAGGGAGGAAGGGAAAAACTGTTTTTT. Its protein is CASKTEGGREKLFF.

This chain connects TRBV15 to TRBJ2-7, with a tentative D call TRBD2 (5 bases). Germline-derived CDR1 and CDR2 are LNHNV and YYDKDF (reference sequence). The V end lost 3 bases, the J end lost 11 bases, and 17 bases lay between the germline ends. The CDR3 has 13 amino acids. In DNA, the CDR3 is TGTGCCACCAGCAGTTATCGTGGGAGCGCTGAGTACGTC. Amino acids: CATSSYRGSAEYV.